The present T cell receptor beta chain was sequenced within a study of CD8 T cells in Susac syndrome. Reverse transcription used about 0.5 to 1 ug RNA and random hexamers. An immunoSEQ multiplex PCR amplified TCR beta CDR3 over 54 Vbeta and 13 Jbeta. TCRdb itself ran the immunoSEQ multiplex PCR reads through MiXCR, one entry per CDR3 protein. Of tens of thousands of distinct CDR3 sequences listed, approximately 96% are singletons. Study conclusions and caveats: Susac-specific public clones were found in both the total CD8+ and the CD8+ TEMRA repertoires, with fewer than 20 in the former and about 5 in the latter.

The CDR3 length is 15 residues. CDR1 is SGDLS, CDR2 YYNGEE, per germline. V was clipped by 0 bases and J by 7 bases, with 13 bases between them. Comment on this clonotype: The target antigen is unknown.

The chain is built from TRBV9 and TRBJ1-4; possibly TRBD1 for D (5 bases). This receptor was identified in a human donor with Susac syndrome. Sequencing used CD8+ T cells from PBMCs. CDR3 loop: CASSVGGGTREKLFF. The CDR3 DNA reads TGTGCCAGCAGCGTAGGGGGTGGGACGCGTGAAAAACTGTTTTTT.